This passage covers 21 T cell receptor beta chains from one sample sequenced in a study of shared clonotypes between healthy human individuals. Naive CD8 cells lacked CD45RO and underwent positive selection for CCR7, leaving out terminally differentiated effector memory CD45RA+ cells. Only in-frame clones appear in the TCRdb table, and some are missing; sequencing was by immunoSEQ multiplex PCR. Counted here are about 2.1 million clones, 80% to 95% occurring once; the ten biggest clones make up over 1.5%. What was sequenced was naive CD8+ T cells from PBMCs. The source is a man younger than 35 in good health. Some clones in this sample may be carry-over from other donors' samples.

This chain links TRBV5-1 with TRBJ2-7, with D unclear. CDR3 length: 15 amino acids. The V end lost 0 bases, the J end lost 3 bases, and 13 bases lay between the germline ends. CDR1 and CDR2 (germline): SGHRS, YFSETQ. CDR3 DNA: TGCGCCAGCAGCTTGGCGGTGGGGTTAGACTACGAGCAGTACTTC. This encodes CASSLAVGLDYEQYF.

The J gene is TRBJ2-7, the V gene TRBV5-6; D perhaps matches TRBD2 (6 bases). The CDR3 length is 13 residues. Deletions cut 3 bases from V and 6 bases from J, with 13 bases between. In germline, CDR1 is SGHDT, CDR2 YYEEEE. The CDR3 loop reads CASSWGLTGEQYF. The DNA of the CDR3 is TGTGCCAGCAGCTGGGGACTGACGGGCGAGCAGTACTTC.

The chain has TRBV4-3 and TRBJ1-1; D not certain. Trimming stripped 4 bases from V and 1 base from J, with 10 bases between. The CDR3 has 14 amino acids. Germline V gives CDR1 LGHNA, CDR2 YSLEER. The DNA of the CDR3 is TGCGCCAGCAGCCCCAGGACCTCGAACACTGAAGCTTTCTTT. Protein product: CASSPRTSNTEAFF.

The V call is TRBV11-2, the J call TRBJ2-3; 7 bases map to TRBD2. The CDR3 has 16 amino acids. V shed 5 bases and J 2 bases; nucleotides not matched to a gene: 10. CDR1 is SGHAT, CDR2 FQNNGV, per germline. For the CDR3, the DNA is TGTGCCAGCAGCCTCTGGGACTATAATCCCACAGATACGCAGTATTTT. This sequence encodes CASSLWDYNPTDTQYF. The whole variable domain, remainder taken from reference TRBV11-2 and TRBJ2-3, is EAGVAQSPRYKIIEKRQSVAFWCNPISGHATLYWYQQILGQGPKLLIQFQNNGVVDDSQLPKDRFSAERLKGVDSTLKIQPAKLEDSAVYLCASSLWDYNPTDTQYFGPGTRLTVL.

This chain uses TRBV5-6 with TRBJ1-3, with 7 bases identical to TRBD1. Germline values: CDR1 SGHDT, CDR2 YYEEEE. The junction had 7 bases not matched to a gene; V was cut back by 4 bases and J by 3 bases. The CDR3 covers 15 residues. CDR3 bases: TGTGCCAGCAGCCAGGGGACAGCCCTTGGAAACACCATATATTTT. This codes for CASSQGTALGNTIYF.

The chain uses TRBV29-1 and TRBJ2-7; D may be TRBD1 (6 bases). The V end was cut by 7 bases, the J end by 3 bases, with 10 bases between. Per the germline V gene, CDR1 is SQVTM and CDR2 is ANQGSEA. The length of the CDR3 is 11 residues. CDR3 DNA sequence: TGCAGCGCAGGGGACGGCTACGAGCAGTACTTC. Translating gives CSAGDGYEQYF.

The rearrangement uses TRBV14 and TRBJ2-3; D gene uncertain. The germline gives CDR1 SGHDN, CDR2 FVKESK. The V end lost 3 bases, the J end lost 2 bases, and 12 bases lay between the germline ends. This CDR3 comprises 15 residues. DNA for the CDR3: TGTGCCAGCAGCCACGGAATAGGGAACACAGATACGCAGTATTTT. Its protein is CASSHGIGNTDTQYF.

The chain couples TRBV28 to TRBJ2-1; 10 bases are a match to TRBD2. The germline CDR1 and CDR2 sequences are MDHEN and SYDVKM. The CDR3 runs 19 residues. Losses at the gene ends were 1 base for V and 1 base for J; bases not matched to a gene: 10. The CDR3 is CASSLFPSGRARSYNEQFF. CDR3 bases: TGTGCCAGCAGTTTATTCCCCAGCGGGAGGGCCCGATCCTACAATGAGCAGTTCTTC.

This chain uses TRBV2 with TRBJ2-3; D not certain. Trimming stripped 0 bases from V and 2 bases from J, with 12 bases between. The germline CDR1 and CDR2 sequences are SNHLY and FYNNEI. There are 16 residues in the CDR3. The CDR3 reads CASSEAKGTYTDTQYF. CDR3 in DNA: TGTGCCAGCAGTGAAGCGAAGGGAACCTACACAGATACGCAGTATTTT.

This clone was seen just once. The chain recombines TRBV18 with TRBJ2-1; the D gene is possibly TRBD2 (5 bases). From germline, CDR1 is KGHSH and CDR2 LQKENI. The V end was cut by 2 bases, the J end by 5 bases, with 16 bases between. The CDR3 runs to 16 residues. The CDR3 spells CASSPSGAALDNEQFF. As DNA, the CDR3 is TGTGCCAGCTCACCATCCGGAGCGGCCCTCGACAATGAGCAGTTCTTC.

The chain joins TRBV29-1 to TRBJ2-3; D remains ambiguous. This CDR3 contains 11 residues. The V end lost 6 bases, the J end lost 10 bases, and 14 bases lay between the germline ends. Per germline, CDR1 SQVTM and CDR2 ANQGSEA. CDR3 in DNA: TGCAGCGTCGACCAAGAACGGGCGCAGTATTTT. It is translated as CSVDQERAQYF.

This chain links TRBV9 with TRBJ1-1, with 8 bases fitting TRBD1. Trimming cost V 3 bases and J 2 bases; bases outside gene matches: 12. The CDR3 covers 17 residues. The germline CDR1 and CDR2 sequences are SGDLS and YYNGEE. The CDR3 nucleotides read TGTGCCAGCAGCGGACAAGACAGGGGAGAAGGAAACACTGAAGCTTTCTTT. It codes for CASSGQDRGEGNTEAFF.

The CDR3: CASSQGTGPEQFF. CDR3 coding DNA: TGCGCCAGCAGCCAAGGGACTGGCCCCGAGCAGTTCTTC. V usage is TRBV4-3 and J usage is TRBJ2-1; possible D gene TRBD2, 5 bases. The germline V gene encodes CDR1 LGHNA and CDR2 YSLEER. Deletions cut 1 base from V and 10 bases from J, with 11 bases between. The CDR3 loop spans 13 amino acids.

The chain is built from TRBV11-2 and TRBJ2-7; D remains unclear. The CDR3 has 15 amino acids. From germline, CDR1 is SGHAT and CDR2 FQNNGV. V lost 5 bases and J 0 bases, leaving 14 bases between the germline ends. The CDR3 bases are TGTGCCAGCAGCCCTCCAGGCGGAGCCTCCTACGAGCAGTACTTC. Protein sequence: CASSPPGGASYEQYF.

As regards this clone: One end of the junction is discordant with germline, which a read error may explain. The V and J genes are TRBV5-4 and TRBJ1-1; no reliable D call. This CDR3 is 9 amino acids long. Per germline, CDR1 SGHNT and CDR2 YYREEE (reference sequence). This CDR3 reads CVQGTEAFF. CDR3 in DNA: TGCGTCCAAGGCACTGAAGCTTTCTTT.

The chain joins TRBV28 to TRBJ2-7; either TRBD1 or TRBD2 may supply D (5 bases each). Germline V gene sequence: CDR1 MDHEN, CDR2 SYDVKM. V lost 4 bases, J lost 2 bases, and 27 bases lay in between. This CDR3 comprises 19 residues. The CDR3 coding sequence is TGTGCCAGCAGTTCGAAGAGAATTATGTCCGGGACGGCACCCTACGAGCAGTACTTC. It specifies CASSSKRIMSGTAPYEQYF.

The chain couples TRBV2 to TRBJ1-1; 8 nucleotides line up with TRBD1. V gave up 11 bases and J gave up 0 bases; unmatched junction bases: 17. This CDR3 comprises 17 residues. Germline V gene data show CDR1 as SNHLY and CDR2 as FYNNEI. CDR3 in amino acids: CAGLDRDRSGMNTEAFF. The CDR3 nucleotides are TGTGCCGGATTGGACAGGGATCGATCGGGCATGAACACTGAAGCTTTCTTT. Complete variable domain (other parts from reference TRBV2 and TRBJ1-1): EPEVTQTPSHQVTQMGQEVILRCVPISNHLYFYWYRQILGQKVEFLVSFYNNEISEKSEIFDDQFSVERPDGSNFTLKIRSTKLEDSAMYFCAGLDRDRSGMNTEAFFGQGTRLTVV.

The chain joins TRBV6-4 to TRBJ1-1; 7 bases line up with TRBD1. The CDR3 contains 12 residues. Germline V CDR1 and CDR2: MRHNA, SNTAGT. J was trimmed by 8 bases and V by 6 bases; bases with no gene match: 6. The CDR3 coding sequence is TGTGCCAGCAGCAGCGACAGGGAAGAAGCTTTCTTT. This sequence encodes CASSSDREEAFF.

The genes are TRBV7-9 and TRBJ2-3; D possibly corresponds to TRBD2 (6 bases). Germline V gene lookup returns CDR1 SEHNR and CDR2 FQNEAQ (reference sequence). V was trimmed by 4 bases and J by 0 bases, leaving 14 bases between them. This CDR3 has 16 residues. The CDR3 is CASSYWTTVSTDTQYF. In nucleotides, the CDR3 is TGTGCCAGCAGCTACTGGACTACCGTTAGCACAGATACGCAGTATTTT. The whole variable domain, remainder taken from reference TRBV7-9 and TRBJ2-3, is DTGVSQNPRHKITKRGQNVTFRCDPISEHNRLYWYRQTLGQGPEFLTYFQNEAQLEKSRLLSDRFSAERPKGSFSTLEIQRTEQGDSAMYLCASSYWTTVSTDTQYFGPGTRLTVL.

The chain uses TRBV30 and TRBJ2-1; D ambiguous. V gave up 3 bases and J gave up 0 bases, with 9 bases separating them. The CDR3 contains 14 residues. Germline loops: CDR1 GTSNPN, CDR2 SVGIG (reference sequence). CDR3 loop: CAWRSLSSYNEQFF. The CDR3, as DNA: TGTGCCTGGAGAAGCCTGAGCTCCTACAATGAGCAGTTCTTC.

The CDR3 reads CASSQDRTARYEQYF. In DNA, the CDR3 is TGCGCCAGCAGCCAAGATCGAACAGCCCGGTACGAGCAGTACTTC. The chain is built from TRBV4-3 and TRBJ2-7; D is undetermined. V was cut by 0 bases and J by 4 bases, with 13 bases left in between. Per germline, CDR1 LGHNA and CDR2 YSLEER. The CDR3 is made up of 15 amino acids.